These 6 T cell receptor beta chains share one sample of origin, sequenced in a study of blood T cell repertoires in COVID-19. The table came from immunoSEQ multiplex PCR; TCRdb's copy has only in-frame clones and leaves some out. The sample has around 150,000 clones; 87% are singletons. Sequencing was done on a sample of peripheral blood. The receptors here all came from a woman aged 55-75 years who had recovered from COVID-19.

This rearrangement joins TRBV11-2 to TRBJ2-3; perhaps TRBD1 as D (5 bases). CDR1 and CDR2 (germline): SGHAT, FQNNGV. The CDR3 extends over 14 amino acids. The V end lost 1 base, the J end lost 2 bases, and 7 bases lay between the germline ends. CDR3 in amino acids: CASSLAGHTDTQYF. CDR3 DNA sequence: TGTGCCAGCAGCTTAGCAGGGCACACAGATACGCAGTATTTT.

The chain joins TRBV7-9 to TRBJ1-1, with 7 bases matching TRBD1. With V trimmed by 4 bases and J by 0 bases, 5 bases remained unmatched. CDR3 length: 15 residues. The germline V gene encodes CDR1 SEHNR and CDR2 FQNEAQ (reference sequence). Written as DNA, the CDR3 is TGTGCCAGCAGCTCGAGTACAGGGGTGAACACTGAAGCTTTCTTT. This codes for CASSSSTGVNTEAFF.

This clone appeared once. V usage is TRBV20-1 and J usage is TRBJ2-7; D may be TRBD1 (6 bases). CDR3 length equals 11 residues. Trimming removed 4 bases at V and 4 bases at J, with 8 bases between. Germline V gene data show CDR1 as DFQATT and CDR2 as SNEGSKA (reference sequence). The CDR3 sequence: CSAIQGYEQYF. The CDR3 region has the DNA TGCAGTGCTATACAGGGATACGAGCAGTACTTC.

The chain is built from TRBV2 and TRBJ1-6; D possibly corresponds to TRBD1 (6 bases). V lost 4 bases, J lost 10 bases, and 20 bases lay in between. Germline lookup yields CDR1 SNHLY and CDR2 FYNNEI. CDR3 length: 16 amino acids. The CDR3 is CASSGGVRGAVSPLHF. CDR3 nucleotides: TGTGCCAGCAGTGGGGGTGTCAGGGGAGCAGTCTCACCCCTCCACTTT.

The chain links TRBV6-1 to TRBJ1-5, with no clear D. Trimming took 1 base from V and 12 from J, leaving 13 bases between them. This CDR3 has 13 amino acids. Germline assignment: CDR1 MNHNS and CDR2 SASEGT. The CDR3 region is CASSEVAGPFQHF. As DNA, the CDR3 is TGTGCCAGCAGTGAAGTTGCAGGCCCGTTCCAGCATTTT.

The chain uses TRBV6-6 and TRBJ2-3, with D tentatively TRBD2 (6 bases). The CDR3 totals 13 residues. Germline V gene data show CDR1 as MNHNY and CDR2 as SVGAGI (reference sequence). The germline V and J ends were trimmed by 6 bases and 4 bases, with 11 bases remaining between them. CDR3 bases: TGTGCCAGCAGAAACTGGGGGGCAGATACGCAGTATTTT. It translates to CASRNWGADTQYF.